Listed below are T cell receptor beta chains from one sample, sequenced in a study of long-term antiretroviral therapy in people with HIV. Assay used: immunoSEQ multiplex PCR; TCRdb lists only in-frame clones, some missing. The data contain tens of thousands of clones, about 95% of them singletons. Source: unsorted PBMCs, taken 9.2 years after starting antiretroviral therapy. The receptors shown here come from a man younger than 40 with HIV. Both conserved end residues are part of each CDR3. The D gene is left open where the match is weak. Clone sizes are given selectively: once, few, many, or a class where the clone is expanded.

V gene	clone size	CDR3 length	D gene	J gene	CDR3 DNA	CDR3 protein
TRBV19	once	13	TRBD1	TRBJ1-1	TGTGCCAGTAGTTCGACAGGGGCCACTGAAGCTTTCTTT	CASSSTGATEAFF
TRBV10-3	-	16	-	TRBJ2-5	TGTGCCATCAGTGAGTCGACTCGGAGTAACCAAGAGACCCAGTACTTC	CAISESTRSNQETQYF
TRBV15	-	15	-	TRBJ2-6	TGTGCCACCAGCGTCGACAGCTCTGGGGCCAACGTCCTGACTTTC	CATSVDSSGANVLTF
TRBV11-2	once	12	-	TRBJ1-1	TGTGCCAGCGGACCTCAGAACACTGAAGCTTTCTTT	CASGPQNTEAFF
TRBV9	-	14	-	TRBJ2-6	TGTGCCAGCAGCGCGCTTACTGGGGCCAACGTCCTGACTTTC	CASSALTGANVLTF
TRBV19	-	16	-	TRBJ2-3	TGTGCCAGTAGTATAGTTAGGGGGGCCCTCCCAGATACGCAGTATTTT	CASSIVRGALPDTQYF
TRBV6-5	-	14	-	TRBJ2-5	TGTGCCAGCAGCTCCCCCCGGAGCCAAGAGACCCAGTACTTC	CASSSPRSQETQYF
TRBV29-1	-	12	-	TRBJ2-5	TGCAGCGTTGTGAGGGGTTTAGAGACCCAGTACTTC	CSVVRGLETQYF
TRBV7-6	-	12	-	TRBJ2-1	TGTGCCAGCAGCTTAGGGTTCGGTGAGCAGTTCTTC	CASSLGFGEQFF
TRBV28	-	14	-	TRBJ1-6	TGTGCCAGCCGGGTGGGGGCTGGGGGTTCACCCCTCCACTTT	CASRVGAGGSPLHF
TRBV6-1	-	14	TRBD1	TRBJ2-2	TGTGCCAGCAGTGATGGACAGGGCTCCGGGGAGCTGTTTTTT	CASSDGQGSGELFF
TRBV5-1	-	14	-	TRBJ1-1	TGCGCCAGCAGCTTGGGGTCTCTTTCAGGGGAAGCTTTCTTT	CASSLGSLSGEAFF
TRBV5-1	-	17	-	TRBJ2-5	TGCGCCAGCAGCTTGGCCTCTGGCGCGGCCGGTGGAGAGACCCAGTACTTC	CASSLASGAAGGETQYF
TRBV20-1	-	11	-	TRBJ1-2	TGCAGTACCGGACAGAACTATGGCTACACCTTC	CSTGQNYGYTF
TRBV4-1	-	16	-	TRBJ1-2	TGCGCCAGCAGCCAAGATTGGGGCAGGGCTAACTATGGCTACACCTTC	CASSQDWGRANYGYTF
TRBV7-9	-	15	TRBD1	TRBJ2-1	TGTGCCAGCAGCTTAGCAACAGGGGGCAAGAATGAGCAGTTCTTC	CASSLATGGKNEQFF
TRBV6-1	-	13	TRBD1	TRBJ1-5	TGTGCCAGCAGTGAGGACAGGGATCAGCCCCAGCATTTT	CASSEDRDQPQHF
TRBV5-1	-	14	-	TRBJ2-5	TGCGCCAGCAGCCCGGGTGGGGGGCGAAAGACCCAGTACTTC	CASSPGGGRKTQYF
TRBV7-3	-	15	-	TRBJ1-1	TGTGCCAGCAGCTTAGCAGGGGTTCTGAACACTGAAGCTTTCTTT	CASSLAGVLNTEAFF
TRBV18	-	15	TRBD2	TRBJ2-2	TGTGCCAGCTCACCTGACCGGGGGGACACCGGGGAGCTGTTTTTT	CASSPDRGDTGELFF